This T cell receptor beta chain was identified in a study of Graves' ophthalmopathy and Graves' hyperthyroidism. Findings of the study overall: Among thyroid clonotypes expanded above 0.001 frequency, most also appeared in blood. Using a 13-signature model, the authors split ophthalmopathy from stable hyperthyroidism, with roughly 90% sensitivity and 70% to 83% specificity.

V was trimmed by 6 bases and J by 8 bases, leaving 22 bases between them. This CDR3 comprises 16 residues. CDR1 is MGHDK, CDR2 SYGVNS, per germline. On this clonotype itself: Its antigen is unidentified.

Beta-chain TCR CDR3 regions were amplified from RNA transcripts. Second-round multiplex PCR came after a first-round RT-PCR that employed HTBI primers. TCRdb redid the calling of the multiplex PCR reads with MiXCR, one entry per CDR3 protein. Here the sample spans around 660,000 distinct CDR3 sequences, 35% to 45% being singletons. Enrollment excluded any patients with other autoimmune diseases, uncontrolled infections, pregnancy or lactation. The sample taken for sequencing was peripheral blood. The chain combines TRBV25-1 with TRBJ1-4; TRBD1 might be the D (6 bases). This TCR was recovered from an adult man with Graves' ophthalmopathy. Here the CDR3 reads CASRVIRGRRGEKLFF. Written as DNA, the CDR3 is TGTGCCAGCAGGGTTATCCGGGGGCGCAGAGGCGAAAAACTGTTTTTT.